The 17 T cell receptor beta chains below were found in one sample sequenced in a study of neoadjuvant nivolumab and ipilimumab in lung cancer. Using immunoSEQ multiplex PCR, the repertoire was profiled, and TCRdb retains in-frame clones only, with some absent. Of about 33,000 clones listed, 92% are singletons. The starting material was peripheral blood, obtained after neoadjuvant nivolumab, alone or with ipilimumab, at or shortly before surgery. The receptors were sampled from an adult with non-small cell lung cancer.

This rearrangement joins TRBV5-1 to TRBJ2-5, with TRBD1 as a possible D gene (6 bases). The CDR3 has 14 amino acids. Germline V lookup: CDR1 SGHRS, CDR2 YFSETQ. The V end was cut by 4 bases, the J end by 5 bases, with 15 bases between. The CDR3 DNA reads as TGCGCCAGCAGCCGGCAGGGGACGGGGGAGACCCAGTACTTC. As protein: CASSRQGTGETQYF. Full variable domain (missing parts from reference TRBV5-1 and TRBJ2-5): KAGVTQTPRYLIKTRGQQVTLSCSPISGHRSVSWYQQTPGQGLQFLFEYFSETQRNKGNFPGRFSGRQFSNSRSEMNVSTLELGDSALYLCASSRQGTGETQYFGPGTRLLVL.

The V call is TRBV5-1, the J call TRBJ2-5; 7 nucleotides line up with TRBD2. J was trimmed by 6 bases and V by 0 bases; bases with no gene match: 5. The CDR3 is made up of 14 amino acids. The V gene's germline CDR1 is SGHRS and CDR2 YFSETQ. The CDR3, as DNA: TGCGCCAGCAGCTTGGGCGGGAGCGAACAGACCCAGTACTTC. Its protein product is CASSLGGSEQTQYF.

The chain links TRBV5-1 to TRBJ2-2; D not resolved. The CDR3 totals 13 residues. Per germline, CDR1 SGHRS and CDR2 YFSETQ. Trimming pared 0 bases from V and 4 bases from J, leaving 4 bases between. CDR3 loop: CASSLDFTGELFF. Written as DNA, the CDR3 is TGCGCCAGCAGCTTGGACTTCACCGGGGAGCTGTTTTTT.

This chain connects TRBV29-1 to TRBJ2-2; D gene ambiguous. V lost 3 bases and J 7 bases, leaving 9 bases between the germline ends. The CDR3 has 12 residues. Germline V gene sequence: CDR1 SQVTM, CDR2 ANQGSEA. CDR3 residues: CSVDSYSGELFF. The DNA of the CDR3 is TGCAGCGTTGATTCCTACAGCGGGGAGCTGTTTTTT.

The CDR3 nucleotides read TGTGCCAGCCTAGGACAGGCAACTAATGAAAAACTGTTTTTT. Translation gives CASLGQATNEKLFF. The genes are TRBV2 and TRBJ1-4; 7 bases are shared with TRBD1. This CDR3 has 14 residues. The V gene end was trimmed by 8 bases and the J gene end by 0 bases; junction bases not matched to a gene: 3. Germline V CDR1 and CDR2: SNHLY, FYNNEI.

V is TRBV5-8 and J is TRBJ1-1; D not certain. Germline assignment: CDR1 SGHTS and CDR2 YDEGEE. The ends were cut back, 2 bases at V and 0 bases at J, with 17 bases in the middle. This CDR3 comprises 17 residues. CDR3: CASSLAGIRIMNTEAFF. The CDR3 bases are TGTGCCAGCAGCTTAGCTGGGATACGTATCATGAACACTGAAGCTTTCTTT.

The J gene is TRBJ1-2, the V gene TRBV5-4, with D possibly matching TRBD1 (5 bases). The CDR3 covers 14 residues. Germline lookup yields CDR1 SGHNT and CDR2 YYREEE (reference sequence). Trimming removed 4 bases at V and 1 base at J, with 11 bases between. The CDR3 DNA follows: TGTGCCAGCAGCGGAACACAGGTTAACTATGGCTACACCTTC. Protein: CASSGTQVNYGYTF. Drawing the rest from reference TRBV5-4 and TRBJ1-2, the complete variable domain is ETGVTQSPTHLIKTRGQQVTLRCSSQSGHNTVSWYQQALGQGPQFIFQYYREEENGRGNFPPRFSGLQFPNYSSELNVNALELDDSALYLCASSGTQVNYGYTFGSGTRLTVV.

This chain uses TRBV7-9 with TRBJ2-1, with a possible D match to TRBD2 (6 bases). V lost 1 base to trimming and J lost 6 bases, with 16 bases between them. The CDR3 contains 16 residues. In germline, CDR1 is SEHNR, CDR2 FQNEAQ (reference sequence). CDR3 DNA sequence: TGTGCCAGCAGCTTAGGGGCGGGACGTAGTCTCAATGAGCAGTTCTTC. Its translation: CASSLGAGRSLNEQFF.

The chain is built from TRBV18 and TRBJ2-3; the D gene is possibly TRBD1 (5 bases). The CDR3 runs 14 residues. CDR1 is KGHSH, CDR2 LQKENI, per germline. Trimming took off 6 bases at V and 1 base at J, with 11 bases between the two ends. This CDR3 is CASSPGIGTDTQYF. The CDR3 DNA reads TGTGCCAGCTCTCCAGGGATTGGCACAGATACGCAGTATTTT.

The gene calls are TRBV7-9 and TRBJ2-6; a weak D match, TRBD1 (5 bases). The CDR3 has 18 amino acids. The V gene's germline CDR1 is SEHNR and CDR2 FQNEAQ (reference sequence). Trimming pared 5 bases from V and 0 bases from J, leaving 17 bases between. CDR3 protein: CASSPVRREVSGANVLTF. CDR3 DNA: TGTGCCAGCAGCCCCGTTCGCAGGGAAGTCTCTGGGGCCAACGTCCTGACTTTC. The entire variable domain, with the rest obtained from reference TRBV7-9 and TRBJ2-6, is as follows: DTGVSQNPRHKITKRGQNVTFRCDPISEHNRLYWYRQTLGQGPEFLTYFQNEAQLEKSRLLSDRFSAERPKGSFSTLEIQRTEQGDSAMYLCASSPVRREVSGANVLTFGAGSRLTVL.

The rearrangement joins TRBV6-1 to TRBJ2-3, with D maybe TRBD1 (5 bases). Germline V gene sequence: CDR1 MNHNS, CDR2 SASEGT. The CDR3 length is 15 residues. V lost 5 bases and J lost 0, with 12 bases in between. The CDR3 region is CASSSDSPSTDTQYF. Written as DNA, the CDR3 is TGTGCCAGCAGTTCAGACAGTCCGAGCACAGATACGCAGTATTTT.

This clone occurred a few times. This chain uses TRBV5-1 with TRBJ2-3; 9 nucleotides agree with TRBD1. V lost 5 bases, J lost 3 bases, and 4 bases stayed unmatched. Germline CDR1 SGHRS, CDR2 YFSETQ. This CDR3 is 14 amino acids long. CDR3 nucleotides: TGCGCCAGCAGTACGGGACAGGGTACAGATACGCAGTATTTT. This translates into CASSTGQGTDTQYF.

The chain couples TRBV5-1 to TRBJ2-7, with no clear D. Trimming shortened V by 1 base and J by 4 bases, and 6 bases separated the two germline ends. The CDR3 runs to 12 residues. Germline-derived CDR1 and CDR2 are SGHRS and YFSETQ. The DNA for the CDR3 is TGCGCCAGCAGCTTGCCTCCTTACGAGCAGTACTTC. Residues: CASSLPPYEQYF.

The chain employs TRBV5-1 and TRBJ1-3, with D possibly being TRBD1 (6 bases). This CDR3 comprises 17 residues. Trimming stripped 4 bases from V and 0 bases from J, with 17 bases between. Germline V gene data show CDR1 as SGHRS and CDR2 as YFSETQ. CDR3 protein: CASSNRGGPTSGNTIYF. In DNA form, the CDR3 reads TGCGCCAGCAGCAATAGGGGGGGCCCAACCTCTGGAAACACCATATATTTT. Combining the CDR3 with reference TRBV5-1 and TRBJ1-3 gives the whole variable domain KAGVTQTPRYLIKTRGQQVTLSCSPISGHRSVSWYQQTPGQGLQFLFEYFSETQRNKGNFPGRFSGRQFSNSRSEMNVSTLELGDSALYLCASSNRGGPTSGNTIYFGEGSWLTVV.

The chain joins TRBV29-1 to TRBJ2-6; unclear D gene. The ends were cut back, 5 bases at V and 0 bases at J, with 8 bases in the middle. CDR3 length: 14 residues. Germline CDR1 is SQVTM and CDR2 is ANQGSEA. CDR3 region: CSVPYGSGANVLTF. The CDR3 DNA follows: TGCAGCGTTCCATACGGCTCTGGGGCCAACGTCCTGACTTTC.

A few counts support this clone. This chain links TRBV28 with TRBJ1-5, with a tentative D call TRBD1 (6 bases). Trimming took 3 bases from V and 9 from J, leaving 15 bases between them. Germline V lookup: CDR1 MDHEN, CDR2 SYDVKM. The CDR3 covers 14 residues. CDR3 loop: CASSLPGQDTPQHF. Here the CDR3 DNA reads TGTGCCAGCAGTTTGCCGGGACAAGATACGCCCCAGCATTTT.

This sequence joins TRBV19 and TRBJ2-7, with D possibly being TRBD1 (6 bases). CDR3 length: 15 residues. Germline values: CDR1 LNHDA, CDR2 SQIVND (reference sequence). Deletions cut 5 bases from V and 0 bases from J, with 14 bases between. The CDR3 region is CASSPSVDSSYEQYF. CDR3 DNA sequence: TGTGCCAGTAGTCCTTCGGTGGACAGCTCCTACGAGCAGTACTTC. Full variable domain (rest looked up from reference TRBV19 and TRBJ2-7): DGGITQSPKYLFRKEGQNVTLSCEQNLNHDAMYWYRQDPGQGLRLIYYSQIVNDFQKGDIAEGYSVSREKKESFPLTVTSAQKNPTAFYLCASSPSVDSSYEQYFGPGTRLTVT.